The rows below give T cell receptor beta chains drawn from one sample of a study of shared T cell receptors in the human thymus. Here immunoSEQ multiplex PCR was the method, and the copy in TCRdb shows in-frame clones only, minus some. The data hold some 660,000 clones, with around 87% observed a single time. The same specimen was also included in a second study, on human thymus T cells.

Sequencing used thymocytes. Receptor source: a boy less than two years old with a congenital heart defect. Both conserved end residues are part of each CDR3. Fields, in order: clone size, V gene, CDR3 protein. Not every row has a clone size; where given, it reads once, few, many or a size class.

abundance: few; v_gene: TRBV5-1; CDR3aa: CASSLGITSTGELFF
abundance: once; v_gene: TRBV5-1; CDR3aa: CASSHMGSGTVYEQYF
abundance: NA; v_gene: TRBV27; CDR3aa: CASSLTGEAEAFF
abundance: NA; v_gene: TRBV10-3; CDR3aa: CAIRKDRAGRTDTQYF
abundance: NA; v_gene: TRBV5-1; CDR3aa: CASSLGWGQYQETQYF
abundance: NA; v_gene: TRBV5-1; CDR3aa: CASSLETSGYNEQFF
abundance: NA; v_gene: TRBV7-9; CDR3aa: CASSPGETSLNTDTQYF
abundance: once; v_gene: TRBV10-2; CDR3aa: CASSESLAGPFTGELFF
abundance: NA; v_gene: TRBV28; CDR3aa: CASSSPGGGETQYF
abundance: NA; v_gene: TRBV28; CDR3aa: CASSLPDRVDQPQHF
abundance: NA; v_gene: TRBV5-8; CDR3aa: CASSLKQGAFATEAFF
abundance: NA; v_gene: TRBV6-1; CDR3aa: CASSGPTGSNQPQHF
abundance: NA; v_gene: TRBV4-2; CDR3aa: CASSQVRAGPFSGELFF
abundance: NA; v_gene: TRBV7-6; CDR3aa: CASSLVPDNEKLFF
abundance: NA; v_gene: TRBV7-8; CDR3aa: CASHPGGAEREGRNEQFF
abundance: NA; v_gene: TRBV10-2; CDR3aa: CASSEEPGDRGWDQPQHF
abundance: NA; v_gene: TRBV4-2; CDR3aa: CASSQEVPQLAPDYEQYF
abundance: few; v_gene: TRBV2; CDR3aa: CASTGLAGVVPGELFF
abundance: NA; v_gene: TRBV7-8; CDR3aa: CASSLVREGTGELFF
abundance: NA; v_gene: TRBV5-5; CDR3aa: CASSRGVAGVETDTQYF
abundance: NA; v_gene: TRBV19; CDR3aa: CASSCGGRADTQYF
abundance: NA; v_gene: TRBV15; CDR3aa: CATSRLARGESYEQYF
abundance: few; v_gene: TRBV28; CDR3aa: CASSLWSKGGSTDTQYF
abundance: NA; v_gene: TRBV11-2; CDR3aa: CASSLGDRSNEQFF
abundance: NA; v_gene: TRBV7-6; CDR3aa: CASSSGNTEGETQYF
abundance: NA; v_gene: TRBV19; CDR3aa: CASSPTGSSYEQYF
abundance: NA; v_gene: TRBV9; CDR3aa: CASSVVANNEQFF
abundance: NA; v_gene: TRBV19; CDR3aa: CASFPSGGRDGYTF
abundance: NA; v_gene: TRBV27; CDR3aa: CASSSRQGVPEAFF
abundance: once; v_gene: TRBV5-1; CDR3aa: CASSLGLDRTETQYF
abundance: NA; v_gene: TRBV13; CDR3aa: CASSFKPGRTSGGAYEQYF
abundance: NA; v_gene: TRBV4-3; CDR3aa: CASSQDPTANTDTQYF
abundance: NA; v_gene: TRBV4-1; CDR3aa: CASSPLPQLTYNEQFF